The clone carrying this T cell receptor (beta chain) was counted at least ten times. A TCRbeta library incorporating unique molecular identifiers was prepared. TCRdb recomputed calls from the PCR reads with MiXCR, one row per CDR3 protein. The sample yields about 610,000 distinct CDR3 sequences, about 11% seen once. CDR3 size: 15 residues. The germline gives CDR1 SGHTA, CDR2 FQGNSA. V lost 5 bases, J lost 6 bases, and 18 bases lay in between. The data were obtained in a study of T-cell reconstitution after alpha-beta-depleted transplantation in children. Specimen: PBMCs from the stem cell graft donor, collected from the stem cell graft. The source of this sequence is a human donor who donated a stem cell graft to a child with acute myeloid leukemia. The chain employs TRBV7-2 and TRBJ2-3, with a weak D call TRBD2 (6 bases). The CDR3 DNA reads as TGTGCCAGCAGCCCAGCGGACTACATAGGCGATACGCAGTATTTT. Translation: CASSPADYIGDTQYF. Supplemented by reference TRBV7-2 and TRBJ2-3, the full variable domain reads GAGVSQSPSNKVTEKGKDVELRCDPISGHTALYWYRQSLGQGLEFLIYFQGNSAPDKSGLPSDRFSAERTGGSVSTLTIQRTQQEDSAVYLCASSPADYIGDTQYFGPGTRLTVL.